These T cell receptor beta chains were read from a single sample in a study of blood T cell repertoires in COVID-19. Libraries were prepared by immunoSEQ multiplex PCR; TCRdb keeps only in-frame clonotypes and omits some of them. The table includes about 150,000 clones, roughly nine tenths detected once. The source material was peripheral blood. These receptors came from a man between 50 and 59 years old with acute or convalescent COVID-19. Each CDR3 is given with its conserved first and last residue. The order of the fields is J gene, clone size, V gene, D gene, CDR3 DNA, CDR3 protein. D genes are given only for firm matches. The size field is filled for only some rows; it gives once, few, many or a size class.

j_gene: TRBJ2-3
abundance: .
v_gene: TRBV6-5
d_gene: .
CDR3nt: TGTGCCAGCAGTTTCCTGGGGGCGGAGACAGATACGCAGTATTTT
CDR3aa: CASSFLGAETDTQYF

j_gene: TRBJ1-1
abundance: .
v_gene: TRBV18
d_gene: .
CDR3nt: TGTGCCAGCTCATCTCACAGGGACACTGAAGCTTTCTTT
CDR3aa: CASSSHRDTEAFF

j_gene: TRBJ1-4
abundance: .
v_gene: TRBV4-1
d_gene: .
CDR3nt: TGCGCCAGCAGCCAAGATCCGAGGAGTAATGAAAAACTGTTTTTT
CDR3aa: CASSQDPRSNEKLFF

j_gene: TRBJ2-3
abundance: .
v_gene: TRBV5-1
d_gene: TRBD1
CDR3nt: TGCGCCAGCAGCCAGCCGGGACAGGGTCAGTATTTT
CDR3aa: CASSQPGQGQYF

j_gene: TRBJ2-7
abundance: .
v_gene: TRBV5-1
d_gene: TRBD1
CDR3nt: TGCGCCAGCAGCCGGGACAGCACCTACGAGCAGTACTTC
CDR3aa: CASSRDSTYEQYF

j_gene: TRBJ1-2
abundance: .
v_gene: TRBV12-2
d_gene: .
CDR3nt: TGTGCAAGTCGCTTAAATTTCTCCACAGAGGGCTACACCTTC
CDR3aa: CASRLNFSTEGYTF

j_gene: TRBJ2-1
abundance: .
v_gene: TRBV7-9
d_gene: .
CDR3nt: TGTGCCAGCAGCTTAGACCAGGGTCCCTACAATGAGCAGTTCTTC
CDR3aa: CASSLDQGPYNEQFF

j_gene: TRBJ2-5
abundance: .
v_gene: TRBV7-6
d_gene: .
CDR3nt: TGTGCCAGCAGCTTAGGACCCGCAGGAAACCAAGAGACCCAGTACTTC
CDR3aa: CASSLGPAGNQETQYF

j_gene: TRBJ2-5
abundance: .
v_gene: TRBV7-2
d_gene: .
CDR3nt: TGTGCCAGCAGCTTGACTAGTCCGGGGGAGACCCAGTACTTC
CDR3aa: CASSLTSPGETQYF

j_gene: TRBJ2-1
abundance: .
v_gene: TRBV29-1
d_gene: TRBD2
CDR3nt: TGCAGCGTGGGGGGACTAGCGGGGGTTACCTACAATGAGCAGTTCTTC
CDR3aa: CSVGGLAGVTYNEQFF

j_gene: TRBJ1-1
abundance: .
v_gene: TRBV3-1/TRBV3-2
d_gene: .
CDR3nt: TGTGCCAGCAGCCAAGACCTGAGGGCTTTCTTT
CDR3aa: CASSQDLRAFF

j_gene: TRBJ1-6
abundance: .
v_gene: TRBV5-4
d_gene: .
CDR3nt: TGTGCCAGCAGCTTGGGGGGAATAGGGGGTTATAATTCACCCCTCCACTTT
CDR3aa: CASSLGGIGGYNSPLHF

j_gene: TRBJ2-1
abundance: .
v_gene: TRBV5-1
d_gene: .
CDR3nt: TGCGCCAGCAGCTTGGTTGTCAGGGGCAGGAGCTCCTACAATGAGCAGTTCTTC
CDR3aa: CASSLVVRGRSSYNEQFF

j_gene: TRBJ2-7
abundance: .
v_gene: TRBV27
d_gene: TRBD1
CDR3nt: TGTGCCAGCAGTTGGGACAGGGCCTCCTACGAGCAGTACTTC
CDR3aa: CASSWDRASYEQYF

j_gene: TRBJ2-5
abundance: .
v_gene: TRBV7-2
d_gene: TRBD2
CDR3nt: TGTGCCAGCAGCTTAAGTAGCGGGAGATGGGGAGAGACCCAGTACTTC
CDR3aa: CASSLSSGRWGETQYF

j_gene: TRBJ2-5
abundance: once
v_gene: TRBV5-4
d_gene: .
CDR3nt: TGTGCCAGCAGCCCCCTGGGCAGCCTCCAAGAGACCCAGTACTTC
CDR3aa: CASSPLGSLQETQYF

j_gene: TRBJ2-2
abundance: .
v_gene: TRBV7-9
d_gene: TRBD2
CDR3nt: TGTGCCAGCACTCAAAGCGGGAGGGTCACCGGGGAGCTGTTTTTT
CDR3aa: CASTQSGRVTGELFF

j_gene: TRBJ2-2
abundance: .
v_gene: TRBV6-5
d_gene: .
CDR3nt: TGTGCCAGCAGTTCAGGGGCGGTCGGGGAGCTGTTTTTT
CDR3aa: CASSSGAVGELFF

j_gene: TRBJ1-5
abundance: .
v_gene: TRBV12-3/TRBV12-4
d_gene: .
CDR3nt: TGTGCCAGCAGTCCCAGGACTGCTCAGCCCCAGCATTTT
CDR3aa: CASSPRTAQPQHF

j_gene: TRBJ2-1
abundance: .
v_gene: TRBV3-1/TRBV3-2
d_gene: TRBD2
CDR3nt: TGTGCCAGCAGCCTACCCGGACTAGCGTACAATGAGCAGTTCTTC
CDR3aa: CASSLPGLAYNEQFF

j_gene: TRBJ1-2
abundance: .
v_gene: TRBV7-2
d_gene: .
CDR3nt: TGTGCCAGCAGCTATCCTCCTCAGTATGGCTACACCTTC
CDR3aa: CASSYPPQYGYTF

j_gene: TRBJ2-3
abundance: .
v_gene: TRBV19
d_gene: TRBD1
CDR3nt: TGTGCCAGTAGTTTCACCGGGACAGGGTATTCGAGCACAGATACGCAGTATTTT
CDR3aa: CASSFTGTGYSSTDTQYF

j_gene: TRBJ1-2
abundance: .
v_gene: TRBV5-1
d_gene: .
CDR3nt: TGCGCCAGCAGACCAGGCGACAGCAATAACTATGGCTACACCTTC
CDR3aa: CASRPGDSNNYGYTF

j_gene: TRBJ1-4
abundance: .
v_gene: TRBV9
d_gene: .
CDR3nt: TGTGCCAGCAGCGTCCAGGGTGCAACTAATGAAAAACTGTTTTTT
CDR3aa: CASSVQGATNEKLFF

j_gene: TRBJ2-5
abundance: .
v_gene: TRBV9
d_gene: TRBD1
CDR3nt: TGTGCCAGCAGCGGCGGGACAGGGGTTGGAGAGACCCAGTACTTC
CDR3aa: CASSGGTGVGETQYF

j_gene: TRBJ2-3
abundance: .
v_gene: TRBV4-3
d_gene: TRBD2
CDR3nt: TGCGCCAGCAGCCAAGGTCATGGGCTAGCGGGGGGGAATACGCAGTATTTT
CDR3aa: CASSQGHGLAGGNTQYF

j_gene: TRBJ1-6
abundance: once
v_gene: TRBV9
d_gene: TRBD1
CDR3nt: TGTGCCAGCAGCGGCGGGACAGGATCCTATAATTCACCCCTCCACTTT
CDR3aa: CASSGGTGSYNSPLHF

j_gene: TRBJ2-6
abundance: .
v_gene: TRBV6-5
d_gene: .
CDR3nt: TGTGCCAGCAGGCCACAGGGTTCCGGGGCCAACGTCCTGACTTTC
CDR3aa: CASRPQGSGANVLTF